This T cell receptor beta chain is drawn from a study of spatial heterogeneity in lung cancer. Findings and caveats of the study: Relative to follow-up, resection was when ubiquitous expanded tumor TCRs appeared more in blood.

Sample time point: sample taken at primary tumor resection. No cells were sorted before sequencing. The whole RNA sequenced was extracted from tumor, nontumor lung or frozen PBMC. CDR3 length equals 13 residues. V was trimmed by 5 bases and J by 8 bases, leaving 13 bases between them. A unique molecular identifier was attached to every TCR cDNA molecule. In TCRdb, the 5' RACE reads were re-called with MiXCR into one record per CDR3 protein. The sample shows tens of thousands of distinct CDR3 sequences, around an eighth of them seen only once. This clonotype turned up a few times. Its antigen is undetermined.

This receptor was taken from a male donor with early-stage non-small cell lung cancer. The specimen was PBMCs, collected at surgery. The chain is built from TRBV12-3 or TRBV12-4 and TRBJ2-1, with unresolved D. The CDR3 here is CASSDQLADEQFF. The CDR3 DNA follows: TGTGCCAGCAGTGACCAACTGGCGGATGAGCAGTTCTTC.